This T cell receptor (beta chain) was retrieved from a study of cytomegalovirus exposure and HLA in healthy donors. Study-level background: Out of about 190 million T cells, an earlier analysis found more than 95 million unique TCR beta sequences in total. General study points: TCR beta V- and J-gene trimming was later associated with a missense DCLRE1C variant. Later on, an analysis showed TCR association rates differing by HLA locus, with DRB1 the most and HLA-C the fewest. Evidence from a later analysis indicated that most CMV-associated TCR beta chains looked HLA-restricted.

In the case of this clone: Antigen: not known.

This CDR3 has 15 amino acids. CDR1 is SGHRS, CDR2 YFSETQ, per germline. The V end was cut by 0 bases, the J end by 5 bases, with 12 bases between. Use of 60 Vbeta and 13 Jbeta primers characterized the PCR. Produced via immunoSEQ multiplex PCR; TCRdb's table is partial and in-frame only. Of 200,000 to 250,000 clones listed, 70% to 85% are singletons. The chain links TRBV5-1 to TRBJ1-5, with TRBD1 as a possible D gene (5 bases). This clonotype was sampled from a woman aged 40 to 50 in good health and CMV-seronegative. The sequenced sample was PBMCs. Here the CDR3 reads CASSLEGLGYQPQHF. The CDR3 region has the DNA TGCGCCAGCAGCTTGGAGGGGTTGGGGTATCAGCCCCAGCATTTT.